Shown below are 12 T cell receptor beta chains from a single sample sequenced in a study of radiation and T cells in renal cell carcinoma. Time point noted: baseline pretreatment blood. Documented treatment: 15 Gy SBRT to primary tumor, nephrectomy 4 weeks later. Generated by immunoSEQ multiplex PCR, the TCRdb table keeps only in-frame clones and is missing some. The sample shows 100,000 or so clones, about 86% of them seen only once. The sample was blood, taken from a patient whose treatment included radiotherapy and nephrectomy. These TCRs come from a man between 50 and 59 years old with renal cell carcinoma.

The CDR3 region has the DNA TGTGCCAGTAGTATAGGAAGGGAGCAGTTCTTC. This gives the protein CASSIGREQFF. This chain connects TRBV19 to TRBJ2-1; D is ambiguous. V was cut by 1 base and J by 10 bases, with 5 bases left in between. The CDR3 totals 11 residues. CDR1 and CDR2 (germline): LNHDA, SQIVND (reference sequence).

The table lists this clone with a few counts. The chain combines TRBV9 with TRBJ2-3, with 9 bases that match TRBD1. This CDR3 has 15 residues. The V gene end was trimmed by 4 bases and the J gene end by 3 bases; junction bases not matched to a gene: 6. Germline V gene lookup returns CDR1 SGDLS and CDR2 YYNGEE. The chain's CDR3 is CASSFSGTGTDTQYF. The DNA for the CDR3 is TGTGCCAGCAGCTTCTCCGGGACAGGGACAGATACGCAGTATTTT.

V is TRBV19 and J is TRBJ2-2, with D possibly TRBD2 on 6 matching bases. V gave up 6 bases and J gave up 7 bases, with 15 bases separating them. Germline CDR1 reads LNHDA; CDR2 reads SQIVND (reference sequence). The CDR3 is 14 residues long. The CDR3 loop is CASRAGQSFGELFF. CDR3 in DNA: TGTGCCAGTAGAGCGGGCCAGTCCTTCGGGGAGCTGTTTTTT.

The chain has TRBV19 and TRBJ2-7; 11 positions agree with TRBD2. CDR3 length: 15 residues. Losses at the gene ends were 4 bases for V and 2 bases for J; bases not matched to a gene: 4. The germline gives CDR1 LNHDA, CDR2 SQIVND (reference sequence). The CDR3 nucleotides read TGTGCCAGTAGTACGGGACTAGCGGTACCCTACGAGCAGTACTTC. As protein: CASSTGLAVPYEQYF.

This chain joins TRBV25-1 and TRBJ2-7; weak D call: TRBD2 (6 bases). This CDR3 spans 15 amino acids. The germline CDR1 and CDR2 sequences are MGHDK and SYGVNS. V was cut by 3 bases and J by 4 bases, with 16 bases left in between. The CDR3 DNA sequence: TGTGCCAGCAGTGACCCGGGGACGGGGGAATACGAGCAGTACTTC. The encoded protein is CASSDPGTGEYEQYF.

The CDR3 here is CASSYARGGTDTQYF. The CDR3 DNA follows: TGTGCCAGCAGTTACGCCCGGGGGGGCACAGATACGCAGTATTTT. The chain has TRBV6-5 and TRBJ2-3, with TRBD2 matching 7 bases. The CDR3 sequence is 15 residues long. J was trimmed by 1 base and V by 2 bases; bases with no gene match: 3. Germline V gives CDR1 MNHEY, CDR2 SVGAGI.

The rearrangement uses TRBV6-5 and TRBJ2-7; D tentatively reads TRBD1 or TRBD2 (5 bases each). The length of the CDR3 is 15 residues. V shed 0 bases and J shed 1 base, with 10 bases lying between them. Per germline, CDR1 MNHEY and CDR2 SVGAGI. The CDR3: CASSYSGVASYEQYF. The CDR3 DNA reads TGTGCCAGCAGTTACTCGGGGGTAGCATCCTACGAGCAGTACTTC.

V gene TRBV28 combines with J gene TRBJ1-2, with 8 bases identical to TRBD1. This CDR3 contains 15 residues. Per the germline V gene, CDR1 is MDHEN and CDR2 is SYDVKM. V was pared by 1 base and J by 6 bases, with 7 bases of the junction left unmatched. DNA of the CDR3: TGTGCCAGCAGTTTATTACCCCTGACAGGGGATGGCTACACCTTC. It codes for CASSLLPLTGDGYTF.

This chain uses TRBV28 with TRBJ1-4; the D gene is possibly TRBD1 (6 bases). The germline gives CDR1 MDHEN, CDR2 SYDVKM. The CDR3 extends over 15 amino acids. With 5 bases removed from V and 0 bases from J, the gap between germline ends came to 10 bases. CDR3 amino acids: CASSPGHPTNEKLFF. For the CDR3, the DNA is TGTGCCAGCAGTCCGGGACACCCAACTAATGAAAAACTGTTTTTT.

J is TRBJ1-2 and V is TRBV7-8, with D unresolved. The ends were cut back, 5 bases at V and 1 base at J, with 14 bases in the middle. This CDR3 is built from 15 residues. The germline CDR1 and CDR2 sequences are SGHVS and FQNEAQ. The CDR3: CASSPVPTGNYGYTF. The CDR3 nucleotides are TGTGCCAGCAGCCCAGTCCCGACGGGTAACTATGGCTACACCTTC.

This chain connects TRBV7-9 to TRBJ2-1; TRBD2 agrees at 8 bases. Germline V CDR1 and CDR2: SEHNR, FQNEAQ (reference sequence). J gave up 7 bases and V 6 bases, and 8 bases lay outside the gene matches. The CDR3 runs 14 residues. CDR3 nucleotides: TGTGCCAGCAGTCAAGCGGGGGCGGGGAATGAGCAGTTCTTC. Translating gives CASSQAGAGNEQFF. The whole variable domain, remainder taken from reference TRBV7-9 and TRBJ2-1, is DTGVSQNPRHKITKRGQNVTFRCDPISEHNRLYWYRQTLGQGPEFLTYFQNEAQLEKSRLLSDRFSAERPKGSFSTLEIQRTEQGDSAMYLCASSQAGAGNEQFFGPGTRLTVL.

This clone came up once. The V gene is TRBV5-1, the J gene TRBJ1-1; D might be TRBD1 (6 bases). The CDR3 is 14 amino acids. CDR1 is SGHRS, CDR2 YFSETQ, per germline. The V end lost 4 bases, the J end lost 4 bases, and 14 bases lay between the germline ends. The CDR3 DNA is TGCGCCAGCAGCAACAGGGAATTGGGCACTGAAGCTTTCTTT. Amino acid sequence: CASSNRELGTEAFF.